The rows below give T cell receptor beta chains drawn from one sample of a study of shared clonotypes between healthy human individuals. TCRdb keeps only in-frame clones here, not all; method: immunoSEQ multiplex PCR. The profile shows some 2,500,000 clones, about 90% of them singletons. The sample was naive CD4+ T cells from PBMCs. These receptors originate from a young man in good health. Some clones in this sample may be carry-over from other donors' samples. Both conserved end residues are part of each CDR3. The D gene is left open where the match is weak. Size is stated for part of the rows, as once, few or many counts, or as a class when the clone is expanded.

cdr3_aa cdr3_nt v_call clone_size j_call d_call cdr3_length
CASSGAWEAFF TGTGCCAGCAGTGGCGCTTGGGAAGCTTTCTTT TRBV28 - TRBJ1-1 - 11
CASSSPNRGGTEAFF TGTGCCAGCAGCTCCCCCAACAGGGGAGGTACTGAAGCTTTCTTT TRBV13 few TRBJ1-1 TRBD1 15
CASSSNRGRSYNEQFF TGTGCCAGCAGTTCTAACAGGGGCCGCTCCTACAATGAGCAGTTCTTC TRBV6-5 - TRBJ2-1 TRBD1 16
CASSLGEVAEAFF TGTGCCAGCAGCCTGGGAGAGGTGGCTGAAGCTTTCTTT TRBV28 once TRBJ1-1 - 13
CASSFTFPDGEQYF TGTGCCAGCAGCTTTACGTTTCCTGACGGCGAGCAGTACTTC TRBV5-8 - TRBJ2-7 - 14
CASSLQVGGSFRSEQYF TGTGCCAGCAGCTTACAAGTAGGAGGCAGTTTTAGGAGTGAGCAGTACTTC TRBV7-9 - TRBJ2-7 - 17
CASSVGGSRYEQYF TGTGCCAGCAGCGTAGGCGGGAGTAGGTACGAGCAGTACTTC TRBV9 once TRBJ2-7 TRBD2 14
CSVRGPTGELFF TGCAGCGTTCGGGGGCCCACCGGGGAGCTGTTTTTT TRBV29-1 - TRBJ2-2 - 12
CASSRRTSGRGRDTQYF TGTGCCAGCAGCCGTAGGACTAGCGGGAGGGGAAGAGATACGCAGTATTTT TRBV13 - TRBJ2-3 TRBD2 17
CASSPEGTPVGAFF TGTGCCAGCAGCCCCGAGGGGACCCCGGTTGGAGCTTTCTTT TRBV7-8 - TRBJ1-1 - 14
CASSSREGRSDEQFF TGCGCCAGCAGCTCGCGGGAGGGCCGGTCCGATGAGCAGTTCTTC TRBV5-1 - TRBJ2-1 TRBD2 15
CASIAAGSGTEAFF TGTGCCTCCATAGCCGCCGGCAGTGGCACTGAAGCTTTCTTT TRBV19 - TRBJ1-1 - 14
CASSTRTSGRGTGELFF TGTGCCAGTAGTACTCGGACTAGCGGGAGGGGGACCGGGGAGCTGTTTTTT TRBV19 - TRBJ2-2 TRBD2 17
CATSRGLAGDYEQYF TGTGCCACCAGCAGAGGGCTAGCGGGAGACTACGAGCAGTACTTC TRBV15 - TRBJ2-7 TRBD2 15
CASSLTGPVEQYF TGTGCCAGCAGCTTGACAGGACCCGTGGAGCAGTACTTC TRBV5-5 - TRBJ2-7 - 13
CASTSEETQYF TGTGCCAGCACCTCAGAGGAGACCCAGTACTTC TRBV28 - TRBJ2-5 - 11
CASRQLAGVEDEQYF TGTGCCAGCAGGCAGCTAGCGGGAGTAGAAGACGAGCAGTACTTC TRBV28 - TRBJ2-7 TRBD2 15
CASSLRGQPQHF TGTGCCAGCAGCTTGCGTGGTCAGCCCCAGCATTTT TRBV5-6 - TRBJ1-5 - 12
CASSLRGIEEKLFF TGTGCCAGCAGCTTGAGGGGAATAGAGGAAAAACTGTTTTTT TRBV5-6 - TRBJ1-4 - 14
CASSESYRGLLYEQYF TGCGCCAGCAGCGAATCCTACAGGGGGCTCCTCTACGAGCAGTACTTC TRBV5-1 - TRBJ2-7 TRBD1 16
CASSLDFSRAGELFF TGTGCCAGCAGCTTAGATTTCAGCAGGGCCGGGGAGCTGTTTTTT TRBV7-3 - TRBJ2-2 - 15
CATSKVQAPGQPQHF TGTGCCACCAGCAAGGTACAGGCCCCGGGTCAGCCCCAGCATTTT TRBV15 - TRBJ1-5 - 15
CASSGGGSTNEKLFF TGTGCCAGCAGTGGCGGGGGTTCAACTAATGAAAAACTGTTTTTT TRBV28 once TRBJ1-4 - 15
CASSFRGNTEAFF TGTGCCAGCAGCTTTCGGGGGAACACTGAAGCTTTCTTT TRBV7-8 - TRBJ1-1 - 13
CSVVEGGNQPQHF TGCAGCGTTGTGGAGGGGGGAAATCAGCCCCAGCATTTT TRBV29-1 - TRBJ1-5 - 13
CASSPFAGAVADTQYF TGTGCCAGCAGCCCTTTTGCGGGAGCGGTTGCAGATACGCAGTATTTT TRBV9 - TRBJ2-3 TRBD2 16
CASSSPGLAGENEQFF TGTGCCAGTAGTTCTCCGGGACTAGCGGGAGAGAATGAGCAGTTCTTC TRBV19 - TRBJ2-1 TRBD2 16
CASRTSSLAGGKNTGELFF TGTGCCAGCAGGACTTCCTCACTAGCGGGAGGGAAGAACACCGGGGAGCTGTTTTTT TRBV28 - TRBJ2-2 TRBD2 19
CAGPGTGGTGELFF TGTGCCGGACCCGGGACAGGGGGCACCGGGGAGCTGTTTTTT TRBV30 once TRBJ2-2 TRBD1 14
CASSPVGGAGYTF TGTGCCAGCAGCCCAGTGGGGGGCGCTGGCTACACCTTC TRBV7-9 - TRBJ1-2 - 13
CASSAPGTGDGYTF TGTGCCAGCAGTGCCCCCGGGACAGGGGATGGCTACACCTTC TRBV6-1 once TRBJ1-2 TRBD1 14
CASSQYGTSGRVIGEQYF TGCGCCAGCAGCCAATATGGGACTAGCGGGAGAGTAATTGGCGAGCAGTACTTC TRBV4-1 - TRBJ2-7 TRBD2 18
CASSSRQQETQYF TGTGCCAGCAGTTCACGACAGCAAGAGACCCAGTACTTC TRBV27 - TRBJ2-5 - 13
CASSQTATGGLSYEQYF TGCGCCAGCAGCCAAACGGCAACAGGGGGTCTTTCCTACGAGCAGTACTTC TRBV4-1 - TRBJ2-7 TRBD1 17
CASRTAINYGYTF TGTGCCAGCCGGACAGCTATTAACTATGGCTACACCTTC TRBV6-1 - TRBJ1-2 - 13
CLCQPQHF TGTTTGTGTCAGCCCCAGCATTTT TRBV19 once TRBJ1-5 - 8
CASTGTSGANVLTF TGTGCCAGTACAGGGACCTCTGGGGCCAACGTCCTGACTTTC TRBV19 - TRBJ2-6 - 14
CAISGTGNYGYTF TGTGCCATCAGTGGGACAGGGAACTATGGCTACACCTTC TRBV10-3 - TRBJ1-2 TRBD1 13
CAWSAGRPEQFF TGTGCCTGGAGTGCAGGCCGGCCAGAGCAGTTCTTC TRBV30 - TRBJ2-1 - 12
CASTAGTGGIEQYF TGTGCCAGCACCGCCGGGACAGGGGGTATCGAGCAGTACTTC TRBV6-5 - TRBJ2-7 TRBD1 14
CASSIGGYEQYF TGTGCCAGTAGTATTGGCGGGTACGAGCAGTACTTC TRBV19 - TRBJ2-7 - 12
CASSPDRTGGRYEQYF TGTGCCAGCAGCCCAGACCGGACAGGGGGTCGATACGAGCAGTACTTC TRBV7-9 - TRBJ2-7 TRBD1 16
CASSLTGTGGTKNIQYF TGTGCCAGCAGCTTGACCGGGACAGGGGGAACCAAAAACATTCAGTACTTC TRBV11-2 - TRBJ2-4 TRBD1 17
CASSEWRLDRRRPGYTF TGTGCCAGCAGTGAATGGAGGTTGGACAGGCGGCGGCCTGGCTACACCTTC TRBV25-1 - TRBJ1-2 TRBD1 17
CASSLTGGVPYNQPQHF TGTGCCAGTAGTTTGACAGGGGGCGTCCCCTATAATCAGCCCCAGCATTTT TRBV19 - TRBJ1-5 TRBD1 17
CASSVGAGLYQETQYF TGTGCCAGCAGCGTAGGAGCAGGGTTGTACCAAGAGACCCAGTACTTC TRBV9 - TRBJ2-5 - 16